Below are 31 T cell receptor beta chains sequenced from a single sample in a study of T cell changes during pregnancy in multiple sclerosis. The data were produced by immunoSEQ multiplex PCR, yet TCRdb's version contains in-frame clones alone and is incomplete. Of tens of thousands of clones listed, 89% are singletons. The sample in question was CD8+ T cells from peripheral blood mononuclear cells, obtained in the third trimester of pregnancy. The origin of the receptors is a female donor with multiple sclerosis, enrolled in a pregnancy study.

In this sample, this clone turned up a few times. The genes are TRBV18 and TRBJ1-1, with D unclear. Per germline, CDR1 KGHSH and CDR2 LQKENI. The V end lost 5 bases, the J end lost 0 bases, and 10 bases lay between the germline ends. The CDR3 is made up of 14 amino acids. CDR3 residues: CASSDEAMNTEAFF. DNA for the CDR3: TGTGCCAGCTCAGATGAAGCCATGAACACTGAAGCTTTCTTT.

This clone showed up just a few times. The CDR3 DNA is TGTGCCAGCAGTTACCGGGGAGGCTACACCTTC. Translating it yields CASSYRGGYTF. J is TRBJ1-2 and V is TRBV2; D not resolved. V lost 5 bases and J lost 8, with 9 bases in between. Per germline, CDR1 SNHLY and CDR2 FYNNEI. The CDR3 consists of 11 residues.

J is TRBJ1-4 and V is TRBV27; 7 nucleotides agree with TRBD1. CDR3 length: 14 residues. From germline, CDR1 is MNHEY and CDR2 SMNVEV (reference sequence). Trimming at V came to 5 bases and at J to 4 bases, leaving 4 bases not matched to a gene. DNA for the CDR3: TGTGCCAGCAGTCCGGGACAGTTTAATGAAAAACTGTTTTTT. Translating it yields CASSPGQFNEKLFF. Full variable domain (remainder filled in from reference TRBV27 and TRBJ1-4): EAQVTQNPRYLITVTGKKLTVTCSQNMNHEYMSWYRQDPGLGLRQIYYSMNVEVTDKGDVPEGYKVSRKEKRNFPLILESPSPNQTSLYFCASSPGQFNEKLFFGSGTQLSVL.

The rearrangement links TRBV27 to TRBJ2-7; TRBD1 aligns across 8 bases. The CDR3 has 14 residues. Trimming took 2 bases from V and 6 from J; bases not matched to a gene: 6. CDR1 is MNHEY, CDR2 SMNVEV, per germline (reference sequence). CDR3 sequence: CASSLGGTGGEQYF. CDR3 nucleotides: TGTGCCAGCAGTTTAGGCGGGACAGGCGGCGAGCAGTACTTC.

This clone was detected a few times. The J gene is TRBJ1-6, the V gene TRBV30; possible D gene TRBD1, 5 bases. Germline loops: CDR1 GTSNPN, CDR2 SVGIG (reference sequence). The CDR3 covers 14 residues. Trimming took 2 bases from V and 7 from J, leaving 12 bases between them. In DNA, the CDR3 is TGTGCCTGGAGTCGGGGGGTCATAAATTCACCCCTCCACTTT. Translating gives CAWSRGVINSPLHF.

The chain links TRBV5-6 to TRBJ2-1; D uncertain. The germline V and J ends were trimmed by 0 bases and 1 base, with 17 bases remaining between them. Germline values: CDR1 SGHDT, CDR2 YYEEEE. This CDR3 spans 18 amino acids. The CDR3 protein is CASSLDPIAFPSYNEQFF. CDR3 DNA sequence: TGTGCCAGCAGCTTGGATCCTATCGCATTCCCGTCCTACAATGAGCAGTTCTTC.

The V gene is TRBV5-6, the J gene TRBJ1-3; 7 positions match TRBD1. J gave up 0 bases and V 4 bases, and 4 bases lay outside the gene matches. Germline V gene lookup returns CDR1 SGHDT and CDR2 YYEEEE. The CDR3 runs 15 residues. CDR3 bases: TGTGCCAGCAGCGTAGGGACAGTCTCTGGAAACACCATATATTTT. Protein sequence: CASSVGTVSGNTIYF.

The chain links TRBV15 to TRBJ1-1, with a weak D call TRBD1 (5 bases). The V and J ends lost 0 bases and 3 bases respectively, with 11 bases between them. This CDR3 contains 15 residues. The V gene's germline CDR1 is LNHNV and CDR2 YYDKDF (reference sequence). Here the CDR3 DNA reads TGTGCCACCAGCAGAGATAGGGGAAGGGACACTGAAGCTTTCTTT. Translated: CATSRDRGRDTEAFF.

The V call is TRBV4-3, the J call TRBJ1-3; D perhaps matches TRBD1 (5 bases). V lost 0 bases, J lost 4 bases, and 16 bases lay in between. The germline gives CDR1 LGHNA, CDR2 YSLEER. There are 17 residues in the CDR3. CDR3 DNA sequence: TGCGCCAGCAGCCAAGATCTTGGGGCCGGCGCGGGAAACACCATATATTTT. This encodes CASSQDLGAGAGNTIYF.

The genes are TRBV28 and TRBJ1-4, with 12 bases aligning to TRBD1. The V gene's germline CDR1 is MDHEN and CDR2 SYDVKM. This CDR3 comprises 16 residues. V shed 5 bases, J shed 4 bases, and the junction held 5 bases outside the gene matches. The CDR3 sequence: CASSGTGGAGNEKLFF. The CDR3 DNA follows: TGTGCCAGCAGTGGGACAGGGGGCGCCGGTAATGAAAAACTGTTTTTT.

V usage is TRBV27 and J usage is TRBJ2-1; 12 bases align to TRBD2. The germline V gene encodes CDR1 MNHEY and CDR2 SMNVEV (reference sequence). V shed 8 bases and J 5 bases; nucleotides not matched to a gene: 7. The CDR3 loop spans 15 amino acids. This CDR3 is CASGVGLAGHNEQFF. CDR3 coding DNA: TGTGCCAGCGGGGTGGGACTAGCGGGCCACAATGAGCAGTTCTTC.

The gene calls are TRBV2 and TRBJ2-7; D remains ambiguous. This CDR3 has 16 residues. The ends were cut back, 6 bases at V and 2 bases at J, with 20 bases in the middle. Per the germline V gene, CDR1 is SNHLY and CDR2 is FYNNEI. This chain's CDR3 is CASSRPSSGITYEQYF. CDR3 nucleotides: TGTGCCAGCAGCCGCCCGAGCTCAGGAATTACCTACGAGCAGTACTTC.

This clone was seen only once. The rearrangement joins TRBV13 to TRBJ2-3, with D unclear. Germline CDR1 reads PRHDT; CDR2 reads FYEKMQ (reference sequence). The CDR3 runs 13 residues. V lost 2 bases and J 0 bases, leaving 3 bases between the germline ends. In DNA, the CDR3 is TGTGCCAGCAGCTTACTCAGCACAGATACGCAGTATTTT. Protein: CASSLLSTDTQYF.

The chain uses TRBV19 and TRBJ1-4; D is perhaps TRBD1 (6 bases). Germline CDR1 LNHDA, CDR2 SQIVND (reference sequence). The CDR3 spans 17 residues. Trimming pared 3 bases from V and 5 bases from J, leaving 19 bases between. CDR3 in amino acids: CASSMYRALPRNEKLFF. As DNA, the CDR3 is TGTGCCAGTAGTATGTACAGGGCTCTACCGAGGAATGAAAAACTGTTTTTT.

The rearrangement links TRBV18 to TRBJ2-1; 10 bases map to TRBD2. V lost 6 bases and J lost 5; bases outside the gene matches: 10. The CDR3 length is 16 residues. Per germline, CDR1 KGHSH and CDR2 LQKENI. The CDR3 DNA follows: TGTGCCAGCTCCATCCCAAGCGGGGGGGCAAACAATGAGCAGTTCTTC. This encodes CASSIPSGGANNEQFF.

The V gene is TRBV12-5, the J gene TRBJ2-3; D gene ambiguous. The CDR3 is 17 amino acids. Germline CDR1 is LGHNT and CDR2 is FRNRAP. The ends were cut back, 3 bases at V and 2 bases at J, with 18 bases in the middle. CDR3 nucleotides: TGTGCTAGTGGTTTCGGCCGCCGATTACAGTTCACAGATACGCAGTATTTT. It is translated as CASGFGRRLQFTDTQYF.

The chain joins TRBV7-9 to TRBJ1-6; D ambiguous. The germline V gene encodes CDR1 SEHNR and CDR2 FQNEAQ (reference sequence). CDR3 length equals 13 residues. Between the trimmed V and J ends, which lost 5 bases and 4 bases, there was a span of 6 bases. CDR3 sequence reads: CASSGRYNSPLHF. The CDR3 region has the DNA TGTGCCAGCAGCGGCAGATATAATTCACCCCTCCACTTT.

This chain links TRBV5-6 with TRBJ1-1, with a tentative D call TRBD1 (6 bases). This CDR3 is 16 amino acids long. CDR1 and CDR2 (germline): SGHDT, YYEEEE. V was cut by 2 bases and J by 0 bases, with 14 bases left in between. CDR3 sequence (DNA): TGTGCCAGCAGCTTAGCTGGACAGTATATGAACACTGAAGCTTTCTTT. Protein sequence: CASSLAGQYMNTEAFF.

This clone has more than one count but fewer than ten. The genes are TRBV2 and TRBJ2-3; 10 nucleotides align to TRBD1. This CDR3 contains 16 residues. Germline CDR1 is SNHLY and CDR2 is FYNNEI. V trimming: 0 bases; J trimming: 5 bases; junction bases outside the gene matches: 5. In DNA, the CDR3 is TGTGCCAGCAGTGAAGCGGGACAGGGGTTCCTAGATACGCAGTATTTT. This gives the protein CASSEAGQGFLDTQYF.

The V gene is TRBV7-8, the J gene TRBJ1-4; the match to TRBD1 covers 9 bases. Germline assignment: CDR1 SGHVS and CDR2 FQNEAQ. CDR3 length: 15 amino acids. V trimming: 5 bases; J trimming: 7 bases; junction bases outside the gene matches: 8. CDR3 sequence (DNA): TGTGCCAGCAGCATGGGACAGGGAAGGAGTGAAAAACTGTTTTTT. Encoded protein: CASSMGQGRSEKLFF.

This chain connects TRBV5-6 to TRBJ2-7, with D perhaps matching TRBD2 (5 bases). From germline, CDR1 is SGHDT and CDR2 YYEEEE. The V gene lost 3 bases and the J gene lost 3 bases, with 13 bases spanning the gap. The CDR3 is made up of 14 amino acids. The CDR3 coding sequence is TGTGCCAGCAGCTCAGCCGGGGTGATCTACGAGCAGTACTTC. It is translated as CASSSAGVIYEQYF. The variable domain in full, completed from reference TRBV5-6 and TRBJ2-7, reads DAGVTQSPTHLIKTRGQQVTLRCSPKSGHDTVSWYQQALGQGPQFIFQYYEEEERQRGNFPDRFSGHQFPNYSSELNVNALLLGDSALYLCASSSAGVIYEQYFGPGTRLTVT.

The chain is built from TRBV7-8 and TRBJ2-5, with D perhaps TRBD2 (5 bases). The V gene lost 5 bases and the J gene lost 4 bases, with 14 bases spanning the gap. CDR3 size: 14 residues. CDR1 is SGHVS, CDR2 FQNEAQ, per germline. CDR3 DNA sequence: TGTGCCAGCAGCCCTCCAGTAGGAGGAGAGACCCAGTACTTC. Its protein is CASSPPVGGETQYF. Complete variable domain (other parts from reference TRBV7-8 and TRBJ2-5): GAGVSQSPRYKVAKRGQDVALRCDPISGHVSLFWYQQALGQGPEFLTYFQNEAQLDKSGLPSDRFFAERPEGSVSTLKIQRTQQEDSAVYLCASSPPVGGETQYFGPGTRLLVL.

The rearrangement joins TRBV7-3 to TRBJ2-3, with D possibly matching TRBD1 (6 bases). Germline-derived CDR1 and CDR2 are SGHTA and FQGTGA. This CDR3 has 16 residues. With 0 bases removed from V and 4 bases from J, the gap between germline ends came to 14 bases. CDR3 in amino acids: CASSLTGHLSPDTQYF. In DNA form, the CDR3 reads TGTGCCAGCAGCTTAACGGGACACCTTTCCCCAGATACGCAGTATTTT.

The CDR3 DNA follows: TGCGCCAGCAGCCCCGGACTGATCTCTGGGGCCAACGTCCTGACTTTC. This sequence encodes CASSPGLISGANVLTF. The rearrangement joins TRBV5-1 to TRBJ2-6, with D possibly being TRBD2 (5 bases). Germline CDR1 and CDR2: SGHRS and YFSETQ. The CDR3 runs 16 residues. V lost 4 bases and J 0 bases, leaving 11 bases between the germline ends. Filled out from reference TRBV5-1 and TRBJ2-6, the complete variable domain reads KAGVTQTPRYLIKTRGQQVTLSCSPISGHRSVSWYQQTPGQGLQFLFEYFSETQRNKGNFPGRFSGRQFSNSRSEMNVSTLELGDSALYLCASSPGLISGANVLTFGAGSRLTVL.

This sequence joins TRBV7-2 and TRBJ2-7; TRBD1 matches at 8 bases. J lost 2 bases, V lost 6 bases, and 12 bases had no gene match. The germline gives CDR1 SGHTA, CDR2 FQGNSA. This CDR3 region has 16 residues. The CDR3 coding sequence is TGTGCCAGCAGGCCTAGCCCAGGGGGCGCTGCCTACGAGCAGTACTTC. The encoded protein is CASRPSPGGAAYEQYF.

In this sample, this clone turned up a few times. V gene TRBV4-1 combines with J gene TRBJ2-2; no clear D gene. This CDR3 is built from 13 residues. Germline values: CDR1 MGHRA, CDR2 YSYEKL. V gave up 0 bases and J gave up 6 bases, with 5 bases separating them. The DNA of the CDR3 is TGCGCCAGCAGCCAAGATCTGTCCGGGGAGCTGTTTTTT. Translation: CASSQDLSGELFF.

This chain joins TRBV6-1 and TRBJ1-1, with 8 bases aligning to TRBD1. The CDR3 length is 14 residues. Germline loops: CDR1 MNHNS, CDR2 SASEGT. V trimming: 8 bases; J trimming: 8 bases; junction bases outside the gene matches: 13. The chain's CDR3 is CASSYTTGQVEAFF. CDR3 bases: TGTGCCAGCTCCTACACTACGGGACAGGTAGAAGCTTTCTTT.

In this sample, this clone turned up once. The rearrangement links TRBV6-1 to TRBJ2-1; the D is unclear. Germline V gene lookup returns CDR1 MNHNS and CDR2 SASEGT. The CDR3 has 13 residues. V was cut by 6 bases and J by 3 bases, with 9 bases left in between. CDR3 nucleotide sequence: TGTGCCAGCAGCCCCGCCGGCTACAATGAGCAGTTCTTC. It translates to CASSPAGYNEQFF.

The chain carries TRBV6-6 and TRBJ2-1, with TRBD2 as a possible D gene (6 bases). CDR1 is MNHNY and CDR2 is SVGAGI in the germline V gene (reference sequence). V was shortened by 1 base and J by 7 bases, with 14 bases between the two germline ends. This CDR3 has 15 amino acids. The CDR3 DNA reads TGTGCCAGCAGTTACTACGCCGGGGCGGGGAATGAGCAGTTCTTC. It translates to CASSYYAGAGNEQFF.

The chain joins TRBV30 to TRBJ1-5; possible D gene TRBD1, 5 bases. The V gene lost 2 bases and the J gene lost 4 bases, with 15 bases spanning the gap. The germline V gene has CDR1 GTSNPN and CDR2 SVGIG (reference sequence). This CDR3 is 15 amino acids long. The CDR3 region has the DNA TGTGCCTGGAGTCGAAGAGGACACAATAATCAGCCCCAGCATTTT. Translation: CAWSRRGHNNQPQHF.

The V gene is TRBV7-9, the J gene TRBJ2-6; TRBD2 is a possible D gene (5 bases). The germline V and J ends were trimmed by 2 bases and 1 base, with 9 bases remaining between them. The CDR3 contains 16 residues. Germline V gives CDR1 SEHNR, CDR2 FQNEAQ (reference sequence). The CDR3, as DNA: TGTGCCAGCAGCTTAACTCGGGGATCTGGGGCCAACGTCCTGACTTTC. This codes for CASSLTRGSGANVLTF.